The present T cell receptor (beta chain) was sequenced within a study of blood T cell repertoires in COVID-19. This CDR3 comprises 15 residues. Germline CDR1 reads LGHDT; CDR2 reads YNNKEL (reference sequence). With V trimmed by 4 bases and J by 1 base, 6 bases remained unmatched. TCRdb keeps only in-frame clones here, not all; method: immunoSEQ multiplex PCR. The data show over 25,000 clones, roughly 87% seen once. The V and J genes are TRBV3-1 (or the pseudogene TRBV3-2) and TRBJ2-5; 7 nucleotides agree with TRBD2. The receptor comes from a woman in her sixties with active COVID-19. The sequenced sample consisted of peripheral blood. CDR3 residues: CASSPNRGVQETQYF. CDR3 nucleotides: TGTGCCAGCAGCCCCAACCGGGGGGTCCAAGAGACCCAGTACTTC.